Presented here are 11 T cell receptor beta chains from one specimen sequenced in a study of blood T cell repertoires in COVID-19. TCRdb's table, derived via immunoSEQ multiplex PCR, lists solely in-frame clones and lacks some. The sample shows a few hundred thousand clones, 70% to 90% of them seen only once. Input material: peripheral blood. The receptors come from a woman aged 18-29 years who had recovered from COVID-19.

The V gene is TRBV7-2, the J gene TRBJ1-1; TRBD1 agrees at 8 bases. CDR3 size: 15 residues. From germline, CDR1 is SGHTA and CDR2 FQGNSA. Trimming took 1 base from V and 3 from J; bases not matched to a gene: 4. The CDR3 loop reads CASSLGTGWYTEAFF. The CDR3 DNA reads TGTGCCAGCAGCTTAGGGACAGGGTGGTACACTGAAGCTTTCTTT.

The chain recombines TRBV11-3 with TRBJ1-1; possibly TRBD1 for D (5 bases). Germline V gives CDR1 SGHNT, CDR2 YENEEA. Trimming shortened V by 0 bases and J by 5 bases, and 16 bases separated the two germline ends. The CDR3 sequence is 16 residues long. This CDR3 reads CASSLDGVGNRTEAFF. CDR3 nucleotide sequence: TGTGCCAGCAGCTTAGATGGTGTAGGTAACAGGACTGAAGCTTTCTTT.

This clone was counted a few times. The CDR3 region has the DNA TGCGCCAGCAGCTTCCTAGCGGAAAATACCTACGAGCAGTACTTC. Translated, it gives CASSFLAENTYEQYF. This rearrangement joins TRBV5-1 to TRBJ2-7; 7 bases fit TRBD2. Germline lookup yields CDR1 SGHRS and CDR2 YFSETQ. This CDR3 region has 15 residues. V lost 2 bases, J lost 2 bases, and 7 bases stayed unmatched.

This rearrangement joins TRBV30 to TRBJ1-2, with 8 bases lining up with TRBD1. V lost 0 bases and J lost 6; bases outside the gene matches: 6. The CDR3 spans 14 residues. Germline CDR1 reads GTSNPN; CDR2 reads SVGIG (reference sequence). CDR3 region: CAWSVNRGEDGYTF. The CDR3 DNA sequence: TGTGCCTGGAGTGTGAACAGGGGGGAGGATGGCTACACCTTC.

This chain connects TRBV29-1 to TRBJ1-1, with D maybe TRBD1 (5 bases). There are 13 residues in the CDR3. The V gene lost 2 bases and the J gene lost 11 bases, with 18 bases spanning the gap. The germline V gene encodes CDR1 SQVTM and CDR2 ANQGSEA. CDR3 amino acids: CSVETGLINLAFF. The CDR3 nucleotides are TGCAGCGTTGAAACAGGCTTGATAAATTTGGCTTTCTTT.

CDR3 protein: CASGQGGQTGELFF. The CDR3 nucleotides read TGTGCTAGTGGCCAGGGAGGTCAGACCGGGGAGCTGTTTTTT. This chain uses TRBV12-5 with TRBJ2-2, with D possibly TRBD2 on 6 matching bases. Germline CDR1 reads LGHNT; CDR2 reads FRNRAP. CDR3 length equals 14 residues. Deletions cut 6 bases from V and 5 bases from J, with 13 bases between.

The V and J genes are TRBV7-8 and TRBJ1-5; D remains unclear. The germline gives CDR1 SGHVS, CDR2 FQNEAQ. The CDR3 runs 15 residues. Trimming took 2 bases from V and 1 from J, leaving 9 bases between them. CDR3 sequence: CASSLNGKSNQPQHF. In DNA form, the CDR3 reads TGTGCCAGCAGCTTAAACGGGAAAAGCAATCAGCCCCAGCATTTT.

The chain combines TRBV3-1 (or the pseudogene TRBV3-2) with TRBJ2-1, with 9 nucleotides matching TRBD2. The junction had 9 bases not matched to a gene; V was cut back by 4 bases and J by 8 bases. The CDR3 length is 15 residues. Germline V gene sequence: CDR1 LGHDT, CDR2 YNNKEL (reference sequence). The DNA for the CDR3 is TGTGCCAGCAGCCTGTATGGGACTAGCAACGATGAGCAGTTCTTC. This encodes CASSLYGTSNDEQFF.

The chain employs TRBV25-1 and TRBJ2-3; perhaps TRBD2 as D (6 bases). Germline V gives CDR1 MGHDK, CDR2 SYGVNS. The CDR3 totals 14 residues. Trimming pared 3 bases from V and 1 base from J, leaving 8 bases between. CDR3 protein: CASSDGGRTDTQYF. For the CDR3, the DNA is TGTGCCAGCAGTGACGGGGGTCGCACAGATACGCAGTATTTT.

The CDR3: CAWSWGTYGYTF. The CDR3 coding sequence is TGTGCCTGGAGTTGGGGCACCTATGGCTACACCTTC. V gene TRBV30 combines with J gene TRBJ1-2, with D possibly matching TRBD1 (5 bases). Germline assignment: CDR1 GTSNPN and CDR2 SVGIG (reference sequence). The CDR3 covers 12 residues. V dropped 2 bases and J dropped 4 bases, with 8 bases sitting between them.

CDR3: CASSLWGQGAHSPLHF. DNA of the CDR3: TGTGCCAGCAGCTTATGGGGACAGGGCGCCCATTCACCCCTCCACTTT. The chain couples TRBV7-2 to TRBJ1-6; 9 bases agree with TRBD1. This CDR3 spans 16 amino acids. Germline values: CDR1 SGHTA, CDR2 FQGNSA. J lost 8 bases, V lost 2 bases, and 7 bases had no gene match.